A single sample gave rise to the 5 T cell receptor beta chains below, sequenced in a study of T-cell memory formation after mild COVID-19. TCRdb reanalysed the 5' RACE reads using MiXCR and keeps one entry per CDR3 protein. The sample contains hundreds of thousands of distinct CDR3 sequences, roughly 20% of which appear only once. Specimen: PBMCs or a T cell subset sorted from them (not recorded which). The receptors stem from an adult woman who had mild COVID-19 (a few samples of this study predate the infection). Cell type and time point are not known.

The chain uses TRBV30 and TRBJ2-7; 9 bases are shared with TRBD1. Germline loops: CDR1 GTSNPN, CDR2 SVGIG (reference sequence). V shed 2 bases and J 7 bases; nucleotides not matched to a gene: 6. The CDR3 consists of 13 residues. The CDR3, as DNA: TGTGCCTGGAGTACGGGACAGGGCTGGGAGCAGTACTTC. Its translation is CAWSTGQGWEQYF.

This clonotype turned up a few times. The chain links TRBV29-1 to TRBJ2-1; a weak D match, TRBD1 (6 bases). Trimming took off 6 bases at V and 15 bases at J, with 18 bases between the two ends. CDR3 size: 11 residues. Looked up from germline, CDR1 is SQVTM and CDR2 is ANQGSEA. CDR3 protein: CSVAWGQVGFF. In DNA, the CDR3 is TGCAGCGTCGCATGGGGGCAGGTGGGGTTCTTC.

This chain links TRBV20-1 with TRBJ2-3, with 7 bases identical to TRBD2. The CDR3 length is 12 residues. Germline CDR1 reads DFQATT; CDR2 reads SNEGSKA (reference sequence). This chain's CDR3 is CSNRGDTDTQYF. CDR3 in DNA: TGCAGCAACCGGGGGGACACAGATACGCAGTATTTT.

DNA for the CDR3: TGCGCCAGCAGCATAATTAGCACAGATACGCAGTATTTT. Amino acids: CASSIISTDTQYF. The chain is built from TRBV5-1 and TRBJ2-3; D gene uncertain. V lost 4 bases and J lost 0, with 6 bases in between. Germline values: CDR1 SGHRS, CDR2 YFSETQ. The CDR3 extends over 13 amino acids.

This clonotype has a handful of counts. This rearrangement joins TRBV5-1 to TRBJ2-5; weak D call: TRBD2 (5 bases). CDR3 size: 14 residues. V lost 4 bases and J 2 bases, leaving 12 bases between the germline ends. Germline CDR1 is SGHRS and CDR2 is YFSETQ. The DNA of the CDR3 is TGCGCCAGCAGCAGTGGGTGGGAGCAAGAGACCCAGTACTTC. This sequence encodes CASSSGWEQETQYF.